These 30 T cell receptor beta chains came from one sample sequenced in a study of T-cell memory formation after mild COVID-19. One entry per CDR3 protein results from TCRdb running MiXCR on the 5' RACE reads. The sample shows 95,000 to 120,000 distinct CDR3 sequences, around 17% of them seen only once. Sequences were obtained from PBMCs or a T cell subset sorted from them (not recorded which). These receptors originate from a man aged 18-30 years who had mild COVID-19 (a few samples of this study predate the infection). Cell type and time point are not known.

The chain has TRBV5-4 and TRBJ2-3; possible D gene TRBD2, 6 bases. This CDR3 is built from 14 residues. V was trimmed by 4 bases and J by 4 bases, leaving 13 bases between them. Germline V gives CDR1 SGHNT, CDR2 YYREEE (reference sequence). The CDR3 DNA sequence: TGTGCCAGCAGCGAAATCGCGGGGTCAGATACGCAGTATTTT. Amino acids: CASSEIAGSDTQYF. Supplemented by reference TRBV5-4 and TRBJ2-3, the full variable domain reads ETGVTQSPTHLIKTRGQQVTLRCSSQSGHNTVSWYQQALGQGPQFIFQYYREEENGRGNFPPRFSGLQFPNYSSELNVNALELDDSALYLCASSEIAGSDTQYFGPGTRLTVL.

This clonotype was counted between two and nine times. The genes are TRBV28 and TRBJ2-1; D could derive from TRBD1 or TRBD2 (6 bases each). This CDR3 has 13 residues. Trimming pared 9 bases from V and 6 bases from J, leaving 15 bases between. Germline V gene data show CDR1 as MDHEN and CDR2 as SYDVKM. The CDR3 DNA follows: TGTGCCAGTGTTTTCGGGGGCAGCAATGAGCAGTTCTTC. As protein: CASVFGGSNEQFF.

This clonotype was picked up a small number of times. The gene calls are TRBV4-1 and TRBJ1-2; no definite D call. Between the trimmed V and J ends, which lost 3 bases and 7 bases, there was a span of 18 bases. This CDR3 spans 15 amino acids. Germline loops: CDR1 MGHRA, CDR2 YSYEKL. The DNA for the CDR3 is TGCGCCAGCAGCCAGGAAGCCCAAGCCACGGGTGGCTACACCTTC. It is translated as CASSQEAQATGGYTF.

The chain uses TRBV24-1 and TRBJ2-2; TRBD2 is a possible D gene (6 bases). The V end was cut by 4 bases, the J end by 6 bases, with 11 bases between. The germline gives CDR1 KGHDR, CDR2 SFDVKD. CDR3 length: 14 residues. Written as DNA, the CDR3 is TGTGCCACCAGTGACCCCGGGACTTCCGGGGAGCTGTTTTTT. Protein: CATSDPGTSGELFF.

The CDR3 spells CAWSGLLAPEQYF. The CDR3 DNA sequence: TGTGCCTGGAGTGGGTTACTAGCCCCCGAGCAGTACTTC. V usage is TRBV30 and J usage is TRBJ2-7; the D gene is possibly TRBD2 (6 bases). V was cut by 1 base and J by 6 bases, with 13 bases left in between. Germline V CDR1 and CDR2: GTSNPN, SVGIG (reference sequence). The length of the CDR3 is 13 residues.

This clonotype was recorded a few times. The chain employs TRBV28 and TRBJ2-7; D might be TRBD2 (5 bases). The V and J ends lost 3 bases and 2 bases respectively, with 8 bases between them. The CDR3 runs to 13 residues. Germline-derived CDR1 and CDR2 are MDHEN and SYDVKM. CDR3 DNA sequence: TGTGCCAGCAGTTTTCCGGGGACCTACGAGCAGTACGTC. This sequence encodes CASSFPGTYEQYV.

This clonotype was seen a handful of times. The CDR3 loop is CASRPGEGTGELFF. DNA of the CDR3: TGTGCCAGCAGGCCAGGGGAGGGGACCGGGGAGCTGTTTTTT. This chain uses TRBV12-3 or TRBV12-4 with TRBJ2-2, with D possibly being TRBD2 (7 bases). V was pared by 6 bases and J by 5 bases, with 13 bases between. The CDR3 extends over 14 amino acids.

V and J are TRBV6-2 or TRBV6-3 and TRBJ2-5; 7 nucleotides align to TRBD1. The J segment lost 5 bases and the V segment lost 4 bases, leaving 10 bases of the junction unmatched. Germline loops: CDR1 MNHEY, CDR2 SVGEGT. This CDR3 is built from 15 residues. The CDR3 sequence: CASSSTRDRAETQYF. CDR3 bases: TGTGCCAGCAGTTCCACCCGCGACAGGGCGGAGACCCAGTACTTC.

The chain uses TRBV20-1 and TRBJ1-2; D perhaps matches TRBD1 (5 bases). The germline V and J ends were trimmed by 6 bases and 0 bases, with 11 bases remaining between them. The CDR3 covers 13 residues. The germline gives CDR1 DFQATT, CDR2 SNEGSKA (reference sequence). The CDR3 DNA sequence: TGCAGTGCCCGGGACGGACCTAACTATGGCTACACCTTC. It translates to CSARDGPNYGYTF.

The chain uses TRBV7-2 and TRBJ1-5; D is possibly TRBD1 (5 bases). This CDR3 comprises 14 residues. Germline V lookup: CDR1 SGHTA, CDR2 FQGNSA. The V and J ends lost 7 bases and 3 bases respectively, with 13 bases between them. In DNA, the CDR3 is TGTGCCAGCACTCCGGGGCAGTCCAATCAGCCCCAGCATTTT. Its translation: CASTPGQSNQPQHF.

This clonotype was seen only a few times. The chain carries TRBV5-1 and TRBJ2-6; no definite D call. This CDR3 contains 15 residues. Germline V gives CDR1 SGHRS, CDR2 YFSETQ. Trimming cost V 3 bases and J 3 bases, with 10 bases left between them. CDR3 protein: CASSWRPDGANVLTF. The CDR3 bases are TGCGCCAGCAGCTGGAGACCAGATGGGGCCAACGTCCTGACTTTC.

The chain employs TRBV4-3 and TRBJ2-2, with D possibly matching TRBD1 (5 bases). V dropped 0 bases and J dropped 6 bases, with 8 bases sitting between them. CDR1 and CDR2 (germline): LGHNA, YSLEER. This CDR3 is 14 amino acids long. This chain's CDR3 is CASSQEVGAGELFF. The DNA for the CDR3 is TGCGCCAGCAGCCAAGAGGTAGGGGCCGGGGAGCTGTTTTTT.

The gene calls are TRBV9 and TRBJ2-3; 9 bases match TRBD2. Per the germline V gene, CDR1 is SGDLS and CDR2 is YYNGEE. With 0 bases clipped from V and 1 base from J, the junction kept 3 bases outside the gene matches. The length of the CDR3 is 16 residues. The CDR3 is CASSVGASGGTDTQYF. Written as DNA, the CDR3 is TGTGCCAGCAGCGTAGGGGCTAGCGGGGGCACAGATACGCAGTATTTT.

In this sample, this clonotype turned up a few times. This rearrangement joins TRBV6-2 or TRBV6-3 to TRBJ2-5; 7 bases are a match to TRBD2. Per the germline V gene, CDR1 is MNHEY and CDR2 is SVGEGT. The CDR3 has 14 amino acids. After removal of 6 bases from V and 2 bases from J, the junction contained 6 bases not matched to a gene. The DNA of the CDR3 is TGTGCCAGCAGGGGCCCCGGGGGGCAAGAGACCCAGTACTTC. Its translation: CASRGPGGQETQYF.

The chain links TRBV2 to TRBJ2-7, with D tentatively TRBD1 (6 bases). The CDR3 is 12 residues long. The germline V gene encodes CDR1 SNHLY and CDR2 FYNNEI. Trimming stripped 8 bases from V and 3 bases from J, with 11 bases between. Here the CDR3 reads CASPRGGYEQYF. The CDR3 bases are TGTGCCAGCCCCAGGGGTGGCTACGAGCAGTACTTC.

This clonotype has more than one count but fewer than ten. V usage is TRBV27 and J usage is TRBJ1-1, with a tentative D call TRBD1 (5 bases). Germline assignment: CDR1 MNHEY and CDR2 SMNVEV (reference sequence). The CDR3 contains 12 residues. The germline V and J ends were trimmed by 5 bases and 7 bases, with 11 bases remaining between them. This CDR3 reads CASSRWGVEAFF. The CDR3, as DNA: TGTGCCAGCAGTAGGTGGGGGGTTGAAGCTTTCTTT.

This clonotype was detected a few times. The chain is built from TRBV15 and TRBJ2-3; D might be TRBD2 (5 bases). The CDR3 runs to 15 residues. In germline, CDR1 is LNHNV, CDR2 YYDKDF (reference sequence). Trimming stripped 0 bases from V and 0 bases from J, with 7 bases between. As DNA, the CDR3 is TGTGCCACCAGCAGAGACTGGACTAGCACAGATACGCAGTATTTT. It translates to CATSRDWTSTDTQYF.

In this sample, this clonotype turned up a few times. The chain recombines TRBV2 with TRBJ2-7, with D possibly matching TRBD1 (6 bases). This CDR3 is built from 12 residues. Trimming stripped 6 bases from V and 5 bases from J, with 11 bases between. Looked up from germline, CDR1 is SNHLY and CDR2 is FYNNEI. CDR3: CASSRDTNEQYF. CDR3 coding DNA: TGTGCCAGCAGCCGGGACACTAACGAGCAGTACTTC.

This clonotype was counted between two and nine times. V and J are TRBV27 and TRBJ1-2, with D possibly matching TRBD1 (6 bases). This CDR3 region has 15 residues. Germline V gene data show CDR1 as MNHEY and CDR2 as SMNVEV (reference sequence). V was cut by 6 bases and J by 0 bases, with 14 bases left in between. The CDR3 reads CASRGVGGANYGYTF. The CDR3 region has the DNA TGTGCCAGCAGAGGGGTAGGGGGGGCTAACTATGGCTACACCTTC.

The rearrangement uses TRBV9 and TRBJ2-3; D remains unclear. Deletions cut 5 bases from V and 1 base from J, with 8 bases between. This CDR3 region has 13 residues. CDR1 is SGDLS, CDR2 YYNGEE, per germline. CDR3 region: CASREDGTDTQYF. The CDR3 bases are TGTGCCAGCAGAGAGGACGGCACAGATACGCAGTATTTT.

The rearrangement joins TRBV5-1 to TRBJ1-3; TRBD1 agrees at 7 bases. The germline CDR1 and CDR2 sequences are SGHRS and YFSETQ. This CDR3 spans 17 amino acids. The V segment lost 2 bases and the J segment 0 bases; nucleotides outside the gene matches: 8. The CDR3 nucleotides read TGCGCCAGCAGCTTAACAGGGGACTGGAGCTCTGGAAACACCATATATTTT. This gives the protein CASSLTGDWSSGNTIYF.

This sequence joins TRBV7-9 and TRBJ2-5; perhaps TRBD2 as D (6 bases). Germline V gene lookup returns CDR1 SEHNR and CDR2 FQNEAQ (reference sequence). The CDR3 is 16 residues long. V lost 5 bases to trimming and J lost 6 bases, with 22 bases between them. CDR3 coding DNA: TGTGCCAGCAGCCGAAACCTAGACCGGGGGTTGAAGACCCAGTACTTC. It is translated as CASSRNLDRGLKTQYF.

This clonotype was recorded a few times. The chain recombines TRBV20-1 with TRBJ2-5, with D possibly matching TRBD2 (5 bases). Trimming shortened V by 0 bases and J by 2 bases, and 13 bases separated the two germline ends. The CDR3 loop spans 15 amino acids. Germline values: CDR1 DFQATT, CDR2 SNEGSKA (reference sequence). This CDR3 reads CSAREPAVGQETQYF. The CDR3 DNA is TGCAGTGCTAGAGAGCCAGCGGTGGGTCAAGAGACCCAGTACTTC.

This clonotype was found a few times. The rearrangement uses TRBV11-2 and TRBJ2-3; 10 nucleotides line up with TRBD2. Germline V gene sequence: CDR1 SGHAT, CDR2 FQNNGV. The junction had 9 bases not matched to a gene; V was cut back by 5 bases and J by 4 bases. The CDR3 contains 16 residues. The CDR3 DNA sequence: TGTGCCAGCAGCCCAAGGAAGCGGGGGGGCCCAGATACGCAGTATTTT. Translated, it gives CASSPRKRGGPDTQYF.

This sequence joins TRBV20-1 and TRBJ2-3; 13 nucleotides match TRBD2. The CDR3 has 16 residues. The germline V gene encodes CDR1 DFQATT and CDR2 SNEGSKA (reference sequence). Trimming cost V 1 base and J 4 bases; bases outside gene matches: 5. The DNA for the CDR3 is TGCAGTGCTAGAGGGACTAGCGGGGGTATGTCAGATACGCAGTATTTT. Protein product: CSARGTSGGMSDTQYF.

The J gene is TRBJ2-1, the V gene TRBV18, with TRBD2 matching over 7 bases. CDR1 is KGHSH and CDR2 is LQKENI in the germline V gene. The CDR3 is made up of 14 amino acids. V dropped 6 bases and J dropped 6; count of bases not matched to a gene: 8. In DNA, the CDR3 is TGTGCCAGCTCCCTGGGCGGGGGAGGCAATGAGCAGTTCTTC. This gives the protein CASSLGGGGNEQFF. Full variable domain (rest looked up from reference TRBV18 and TRBJ2-1): NAGVMQNPRHLVRRRGQEARLRCSPMKGHSHVYWYRQLPEEGLKFMVYLQKENIIDESGMPKERFSAEFPKEGPSILRIQQVVRGDSAAYFCASSLGGGGNEQFFGPGTRLTVL.

The chain is built from TRBV28 and TRBJ1-1; D might be TRBD1 (5 bases). Germline CDR1 and CDR2: MDHEN and SYDVKM. The CDR3 covers 12 residues. Between the trimmed V and J ends, which lost 4 bases and 5 bases, there was a span of 8 bases. The CDR3 nucleotides are TGTGCCAGCAGTTCCAGGGCGACTGAAGCTTTCTTT. This encodes CASSSRATEAFF.

This clonotype was picked up a small number of times. The V and J genes are TRBV29-1 and TRBJ2-7; no clear D gene. Germline assignment: CDR1 SQVTM and CDR2 ANQGSEA. Trimming pared 5 bases from V and 7 bases from J, leaving 12 bases between. The CDR3 contains 11 residues. CDR3 coding DNA: TGCAGCGTTTCGAATGTGGGGGAGCAGTACGTC. Translation: CSVSNVGEQYV.

This clonotype was seen a few times. The chain carries TRBV5-1 and TRBJ2-2, with D perhaps matching TRBD2 (6 bases). V was shortened by 4 bases and J by 2 bases, with 12 bases between the two germline ends. Per germline, CDR1 SGHRS and CDR2 YFSETQ. CDR3 size: 15 residues. CDR3 sequence reads: CASSTPGLNTGELFF. The CDR3 bases are TGCGCCAGCAGCACCCCGGGACTTAACACCGGGGAGCTGTTTTTT.

CDR3 amino acids: CASSQSTVFEQYV. The DNA for the CDR3 is TGTGCCAGCAGCCAGTCGACAGTATTCGAGCAGTACGTC. This chain connects TRBV16 to TRBJ2-7; tentatively, D is TRBD1 (5 bases). V was clipped by 3 bases and J by 6 bases, with 12 bases between them. The CDR3 is 13 amino acids. Germline values: CDR1 KGHSY, CDR2 FQNENV.